Included here is one T cell receptor beta chain sequence, with context. Its antigen is not known. This entry is derived from a study of monozygotic twins with inflammatory bowel disease. Study results and limitations: Repertoire likeness was no different across concordant and discordant twins, perhaps owing to restricted power.

UMIs that had a 6-nucleotide sample barcode were put in using template switching. Each CDR3 protein gets one entry in TCRdb, which reprocessed the 5' RACE reads and gives no DNA. Seen in this sample are approximately 200,000 distinct CDR3 sequences; the ten most common clones hold 1.5% to 2%. Researchers isolated total RNA from whole blood without sorting T cells. This clonotype was obtained from a human donor with ulcerative colitis or Crohn's disease, or a healthy co-twin of an affected twin (not recorded which). Sample: blood.

CDR3 residues: CASSLKGTGRYEQYF. The V and J genes are TRBV27 and TRBJ2-7; TCRdb indicates TRBD1, and absent DNA this call remains unverified. Germline assignment: CDR1 MNHEY and CDR2 SMNVEV (reference sequence). The CDR3 length is 15 residues.